The 4 T cell receptor beta chains below come from one sample, sequenced in a study of cytomegalovirus exposure and HLA in healthy donors. The PCR contained 60 Vbeta and 13 Jbeta primers. Here immunoSEQ multiplex PCR was the method, and the copy in TCRdb shows in-frame clones only, minus some. The table shows about 100,000 clones, with around three quarters occurring only once. Sequenced input: PBMCs. Source of these receptors: a woman aged 45-65 years in good health and CMV-seropositive.

The rearrangement uses TRBV30 and TRBJ2-5; D is perhaps TRBD2 (6 bases). V was pared by 5 bases and J by 5 bases, with 12 bases between. Germline V gene sequence: CDR1 GTSNPN, CDR2 SVGIG (reference sequence). This CDR3 has 12 amino acids. CDR3 nucleotides: TGTGCCTGGTTGCGGGGCCGGGAGACCCAGTACTTC. It specifies CAWLRGRETQYF.

This chain links TRBV29-1 with TRBJ2-7; TRBD1 matches 10 bases. Germline CDR1 SQVTM, CDR2 ANQGSEA. The CDR3 covers 15 residues. After removal of 7 bases from V and 0 bases from J, the junction contained 9 bases not matched to a gene. Here the CDR3 reads CSAKGQGIGSYEQYF. For the CDR3, the DNA is TGCAGCGCTAAGGGACAGGGGATCGGCTCCTACGAGCAGTACTTC.

A single count supports this clone. The chain carries TRBV30 and TRBJ2-3, with D perhaps matching TRBD1 (5 bases). CDR1 and CDR2 from the germline V gene are GTSNPN and SVGIG (reference sequence). The length of the CDR3 is 14 residues. V was shortened by 4 bases and J by 2 bases, with 13 bases between the two germline ends. CDR3 in amino acids: CAWKDRFITDTQYF. The CDR3 DNA follows: TGTGCCTGGAAAGACAGATTCATCACAGATACGCAGTATTTT.

This chain joins TRBV5-1 and TRBJ2-2; a possible D gene is TRBD1 (6 bases). Germline V gene sequence: CDR1 SGHRS, CDR2 YFSETQ. The CDR3 totals 12 residues. V lost 4 bases to trimming and J lost 6 bases, with 7 bases between them. The CDR3 region is CASSKGAGELFF. In nucleotides, the CDR3 is TGCGCCAGCAGCAAGGGGGCCGGGGAGCTGTTTTTT.